Presented here are 27 T cell receptor beta chains from one specimen sequenced in a study of identical twins. A single record per CDR3 protein comes from TCRdb applying MiXCR to the 5' RACE reads. The sample records 690,000 or so distinct CDR3 sequences, around 6% being singletons. The sequencing input was naive T cells sorted from blood. The source of these receptors is a man aged 18-30 years in good health.

This clonotype has a count of ten or more. The junction and the germline gene differ at one end; a read error may be behind it. This sequence joins TRBV11-2 and TRBJ2-1, with 10 nucleotides matching TRBD1. CDR3 length equals 12 residues. The germline V gene encodes CDR1 SGHAT and CDR2 FQNNGV. CDR3 nucleotide sequence: TGTGCCAGCAGCTCAGCTCCGGGACAGGGGCTCTTC. Its translation is CASSSAPGQGLF.

This clonotype was picked up many times. The J gene is TRBJ1-3, the V gene TRBV4-2; D call uncertain. There are 12 residues in the CDR3. Per the germline V gene, CDR1 is LGHNA and CDR2 is YNFKEQ. Trimming took 8 bases from V and 3 from J, leaving 8 bases between them. The CDR3 protein is CASHDGGNTIYF. In DNA, the CDR3 is TGTGCCAGCCACGACGGTGGAAACACCATATATTTT.

This clonotype was counted ten times or more. The chain has TRBV12-3 or TRBV12-4 and TRBJ2-7; 15 nucleotides align to TRBD2. This CDR3 has 15 residues. Unmatched junction bases numbered 9, after V lost 8 bases and J lost 7 bases. In DNA, the CDR3 is TGTGCCAGCCGGGGACTAGCGGGGGGTGGTGTTGAGCAGTACTTC. Protein product: CASRGLAGGGVEQYF.

This clonotype has more than one count but fewer than ten. The missing conserved phenylalanine or tryptophan at the end of this CDR3 makes a read error likely. The genes are TRBV10-3 and TRBJ2-1; unclear D gene. Germline assignment: CDR1 ENHRY and CDR2 SYGVKD. The CDR3 has 11 amino acids. The germline V and J ends were trimmed by 7 bases and 5 bases, with 6 bases remaining between them. The CDR3 region is CAIMSNNEQFS. For the CDR3, the DNA is TGTGCCATCATGTCGAACAATGAGCAGTTCTCC.

At least ten counts were recorded for this clonotype. The V call is TRBV29-1, the J call TRBJ2-1; D tentatively fits TRBD1 or TRBD2 (5 bases each). CDR1 and CDR2 from the germline V gene are SQVTM and ANQGSEA. The CDR3 consists of 18 residues. V gave up 1 base and J gave up 4 bases, with 23 bases separating them. CDR3 residues: CSVEARGLTPGSYNEQFF. CDR3 in DNA: TGCAGCGTTGAAGCGAGGGGCTTAACACCCGGTTCTTACAATGAGCAGTTCTTC.

This clonotype was detected many times. The genes are TRBV20-1 and TRBJ2-5, with 9 bases identical to TRBD2. CDR1 is DFQATT and CDR2 is SNEGSKA in the germline V gene (reference sequence). V lost 3 bases, J lost 1 base, and 6 bases stayed unmatched. The CDR3 covers 15 residues. CDR3 sequence: CSASGRREGQETQYF. The CDR3 DNA reads as TGCAGTGCTAGTGGTCGGCGGGAGGGCCAAGAGACCCAGTACTTC.

This clonotype was counted many times. V usage is TRBV6-2 or TRBV6-3 and J usage is TRBJ1-5, with D perhaps TRBD1 (6 bases). CDR3 size: 15 residues. V lost 6 bases and J 3 bases, leaving 15 bases between the germline ends. The germline gives CDR1 MNHEY, CDR2 SVGEGT. In DNA, the CDR3 is TGTGCCAGCAGGGGGGAGGGACACCCCAATCAGCCCCAGCATTTT. Its translation is CASRGEGHPNQPQHF.

The genes are TRBV20-1 and TRBJ1-5; D unresolved. CDR1 and CDR2 from the germline V gene are DFQATT and SNEGSKA (reference sequence). Trimming pared 6 bases from V and 7 bases from J, leaving 10 bases between. CDR3 size: 11 residues. The CDR3 spells CSAAGWQPQHF. CDR3 nucleotides: TGCAGTGCGGCCGGGTGGCAGCCCCAGCATTTT.

The rearrangement links TRBV1 to TRBJ1-5. TRBV1 corresponds to a pseudogene. The CDR3 length is 14 residues. The CDR3 coding sequence is TGCACCAGCAGCCTACTAGTCCTAAATCAGCCCCAGCATTTT. This gives the protein CTSSLLVLNQPQHF.

This clonotype has ten or more counts. The chain uses TRBV6-1 and TRBJ1-1; D unclear. CDR3 length: 13 amino acids. The V gene lost 10 bases and the J gene lost 2 bases, with 14 bases spanning the gap. CDR1 and CDR2 (germline): MNHNS, SASEGT. The CDR3 reads CATNTGINTEAFF. The CDR3 coding sequence is TGTGCCACCAATACTGGCATCAACACTGAAGCTTTCTTT.

The chain recombines TRBV20-1 with TRBJ1-1; 8 positions match TRBD1. The germline gives CDR1 DFQATT, CDR2 SNEGSKA (reference sequence). The CDR3 consists of 13 residues. Trimming removed 6 bases from V and 4 bases from J; junction bases left unmatched: 7. The CDR3 is CSAMGQETTEAFF. The CDR3 bases are TGCAGTGCAATGGGACAGGAGACCACTGAAGCTTTCTTT.

This clonotype showed up many times. V gene TRBV10-3 combines with J gene TRBJ1-6; no clear D gene. V was clipped by 10 bases and J by 3 bases, with 13 bases between them. Germline CDR1 ENHRY, CDR2 SYGVKD. This CDR3 contains 14 residues. The CDR3 nucleotides read TGTGCCACCTCCGACGGCGACTATAATTCACCCCTCCACTTT. Protein sequence: CATSDGDYNSPLHF.

At least ten counts were recorded for this clonotype. The rearrangement links TRBV7-9 to TRBJ1-2; D not certain. The CDR3 runs to 14 residues. The V and J ends lost 2 bases and 3 bases respectively, with 10 bases between them. The germline V gene has CDR1 SEHNR and CDR2 FQNEAQ (reference sequence). CDR3 protein: CASSLLGTDYGYTF. The CDR3 DNA reads as TGTGCCAGCAGCTTACTCGGTACAGACTATGGCTACACCTTC.

The chain joins TRBV12-3 or TRBV12-4 to TRBJ1-5; TRBD1 matches at 9 bases. V lost 4 bases and J lost 4; bases outside the gene matches: 5. This CDR3 has 15 residues. CDR3 bases: TGTGCCAGCAGTTCCAATGACAGGGGGAATCAGCCCCAGCATTTT. Its protein is CASSSNDRGNQPQHF.

This clonotype showed up just a few times. The CDR3 DNA reads as TGTGCCAGCAGCTCAGGACAGGGGGCTGTAAACGAGCAGTACTTC. This gives the protein CASSSGQGAVNEQYF. The chain recombines TRBV7-3 with TRBJ2-7; TRBD1 matches 11 bases. This CDR3 has 15 residues. The trim removed 4 bases at V and 5 bases at J, leaving 7 bases unmatched. Looked up from germline, CDR1 is SGHTA and CDR2 is FQGTGA.

The table lists this clonotype with a few counts. The chain couples TRBV7-6 to TRBJ2-1; D is tentatively TRBD1 or TRBD2 (6 bases each). This CDR3 region has 14 residues. The germline V and J ends were trimmed by 5 bases and 4 bases, with 12 bases remaining between them. Germline CDR1 and CDR2: SGHVS and FNYEAQ. CDR3 region: CASSPEGGYNEQFF. The CDR3 coding sequence is TGTGCCAGCAGCCCAGAGGGGGGATACAATGAGCAGTTCTTC.

This clonotype was seen ten or more times. The V gene is TRBV20-1, the J gene TRBJ2-1; D unresolved. Germline CDR1 reads DFQATT; CDR2 reads SNEGSKA (reference sequence). There are 13 residues in the CDR3. V was clipped by 1 base and J by 8 bases, with 12 bases between them. DNA of the CDR3: TGCAGTGCTAGAGGGGCACAGTATGATGAGCAGTTCTTC. Its translation is CSARGAQYDEQFF.

This clonotype occurred many times. V gene TRBV5-1 combines with J gene TRBJ2-1; the match to TRBD1 covers 11 bases. Germline V gene lookup returns CDR1 SGHRS and CDR2 YFSETQ. The CDR3 has 15 amino acids. Losses at the gene ends were 0 bases for V and 9 bases for J; bases not matched to a gene: 5. The CDR3 nucleotides read TGCGCCAGCAGCTTGGCCGGGACAGGGGGGGGTGAGCAGTTCTTC. Translated, it gives CASSLAGTGGGEQFF.

The rearrangement uses TRBV3-1 and TRBJ2-3; D gene uncertain. V was shortened by 4 bases and J by 0 bases, with 11 bases between the two germline ends. CDR1 LGHDT and CDR2 YNNKEL come from the germline V gene (reference sequence). CDR3 length: 15 residues. The CDR3 sequence is CASSRRVHSTDTQYF. The CDR3 nucleotides are TGTGCCAGCAGCCGACGGGTCCACAGCACAGATACGCAGTATTTT.

The chain recombines TRBV11-2 with TRBJ2-3; TRBD2 agrees at 13 bases. The ends lost 3 bases at V and 1 base at J; junction bases unmatched: 13. CDR1 is SGHAT, CDR2 FQNNGV, per germline. The length of the CDR3 is 20 residues. The CDR3 region has the DNA TGTGCCAGCAGCTTGTGGGCGGCACTAGCGGGGGGGGGGCGCACAGATACGCAGTATTTT. Translating it yields CASSLWAALAGGGRTDTQYF.

At least ten counts were recorded for this clonotype. This chain links TRBV12-3 or TRBV12-4 with TRBJ2-2; no reliable D call. Trimming removed 8 bases at V and 3 bases at J, with 13 bases between. This CDR3 has 14 amino acids. The CDR3 sequence: CASVKRTDTGELFF. The DNA for the CDR3 is TGTGCCAGCGTAAAGAGGACGGACACCGGGGAGCTGTTTTTT.

This clonotype was detected a few times. This sequence joins TRBV6-5 and TRBJ2-1; either TRBD1 or TRBD2 may supply D (5 bases each). The germline V and J ends were trimmed by 4 bases and 5 bases, with 12 bases remaining between them. CDR1 is MNHEY, CDR2 SVGAGI, per germline. The CDR3 covers 14 residues. The DNA for the CDR3 is TGTGCCAGCAGTTTCGGACTGGGGGACAATGAGCAGTTCTTC. Translated: CASSFGLGDNEQFF.

The V gene is TRBV7-8, the J gene TRBJ2-2; 10 nucleotides match TRBD1. The CDR3 is 16 amino acids. Germline V lookup: CDR1 SGHVS, CDR2 FQNEAQ. Trimming removed 8 bases from V and 4 bases from J; junction bases left unmatched: 10. The CDR3 reads CASHWGQGRTTGELFF. The CDR3 DNA sequence: TGTGCCAGCCACTGGGGACAGGGGAGGACCACCGGGGAGCTGTTTTTT.

In this sample, this clonotype turned up many times. V and J are TRBV27 and TRBJ2-2; TRBD2 matches 7 bases. Germline CDR1 and CDR2: MNHEY and SMNVEV (reference sequence). The CDR3 length is 13 residues. V was clipped by 4 bases and J by 7 bases; unmatched bases: 3. CDR3: CASSSIAGGELFF. Here the CDR3 DNA reads TGTGCCAGCAGTTCAATAGCGGGCGGGGAGCTGTTTTTT.

This clonotype was observed at least ten times. CDR3 amino acids: CASSQAVRRSGRNEQFF. In DNA, the CDR3 is TGTGCCAGCAGCCAAGCGGTTCGCCGGAGCGGGCGTAATGAGCAGTTCTTC. The genes are TRBV3-1 and TRBJ2-1, with D possibly matching TRBD2 (6 bases). Trimming cost V 1 base and J 7 bases, with 20 bases left between them. Germline V CDR1 and CDR2: LGHDT, YNNKEL (reference sequence). This CDR3 region has 17 residues.

This clonotype was observed many times. This chain links TRBV5-5 with TRBJ2-7, with 9 bases matching TRBD2. Trimming took 3 bases from V and 4 from J; bases not matched to a gene: 8. The CDR3 is 15 residues long. Germline CDR1 reads SGHKS; CDR2 reads YYEKEE (reference sequence). The CDR3 nucleotides read TGTGCCAGCAGCTCACCAGGTAGCGGGAGTTACGAGCAGTACGTC. The encoded protein is CASSSPGSGSYEQYV.

In its sample, this clonotype was seen many times. This rearrangement joins TRBV15 to TRBJ2-7, with no clear D. CDR1 is LNHNV and CDR2 is YYDKDF in the germline V gene (reference sequence). Trimming pared 1 base from V and 5 bases from J, leaving 12 bases between. This CDR3 has 14 amino acids. The CDR3 spells CATSRGTDDHEQYF. The CDR3 DNA is TGTGCCACCAGCAGAGGGACCGACGACCACGAGCAGTACTTC.